The clone carrying this T cell receptor beta chain has just a few counts. Its antigen is not known. The sample is drawn from a study of T cell repertoires in cytomegalovirus infection. Study as a whole: Selection of CMV epitopes for the study included recently identified HLA-C-restricted and well-studied HLA-B-restricted ones. Evidence of both CMV infection and a matching HLA type came from public TCR beta signatures.

TCRdb processed the reads anew with MiXCR; each CDR3 protein has one entry. This sample has some 920,000 distinct CDR3 sequences, with approximately 31% found just once. Trimming removed 6 bases from V and 7 bases from J, with 6 bases in between. The CDR3 runs to 11 residues. The receptor was derived from a human donor in good health (CMV status not recorded). Some clones in this sample may be carry-over from other donors' samples. The sample here was cultured CD8+ T cells from PBMCs, taken from culture after CMV antigen stimulation. The chain couples TRBV12-3 or TRBV12-4 to TRBJ1-4; D gene ambiguous. DNA of the CDR3: TGTGCCAGCAGAACCGGTGAAAAACTGTTTTTT. The encoded protein is CASRTGEKLFF.